This TCR beta chain was retrieved from a study of T cells in Graves' hyperthyroidism and ophthalmopathy (dated by TCRdb to between 2018 and 2021). A note on the overall study: Peripheral blood samples were taken at the time of initial diagnosis, prior to any treatment. To identify TCR V-J signatures that set the groups apart, the researchers used a discovery cohort of about a hundred patients, made up of 43 with Graves' ophthalmopathy and 57 with stable Graves' hyperthyroidism. The study also compared thyroid tissue and blood T-cell repertoires from several Graves' hyperthyroidism patients. After blood sampling, hyperthyroidism patients were treated with methimazole at a starting dose of 30 mg daily, and ophthalmopathy patients were treated with high-dose intravenous methylprednisolone. Prospective prediction of ophthalmopathy was tested in an independent validation cohort of about 19 hyperthyroidism patients and around 16 patients who later progressed to ophthalmopathy. The roughly 100 discovery patients were randomly divided into training and test sets at a 7:3 ratio. TCR Vbeta CDR3 sequencing of 130 to 150 peripheral blood samples (about 45 ophthalmopathy, under 80 hyperthyroidism and some 17 progressor patients) is reported in the paper.

The paper's findings and limits, for the study overall: In cross-validation, a model built on a 13 V-J signature told ophthalmopathy apart from stable hyperthyroidism with less than 90% sensitivity and roughly 82% specificity, and in testing the same model reached 80%/75%. In validation, the model predicted progression to ophthalmopathy with roughly 70% sensitivity and 72.22% specificity, a median of around 6.6 months before onset. Blood samples also contained most of the expanded thyroid clonotypes (frequency above 0.001), which suggests that blood repertoires may reflect thyroid immune responses. Sample size was not statistically predetermined, and investigators were not blinded to group allocation.

Amplification of TCR beta CDR3 regions was carried out from RNA transcripts. The TCR CDR3 was subjected to a first round of RT-PCR using the HTBI primer set and the Qiagen OneStep RT-PCR kit. A second multiplex PCR round built the libraries, followed by size selection and purification. Paired-end sequencing of the libraries was performed with 100 bp reads on an Illumina HiSeq2000. The authors' analysis ran thus. SOAPnuke was used to process the raw data, with reads discarded if the reads contained adapters or uncalled bases, had a mean Phred below 15, or lacked an exact constant-primer or identifier match. High-quality paired reads were merged using COPE v1.2.5, and each unique nucleotide sequence was defined as a clonotype. MiTCR v1.1 was used to align the clonotypes against IMGT TRBV, TRBD and TRBJ reference segments. Analysis was restricted to V-J combinations with a frequency above 0.0001, which covered 99.2% of repertoires. The TCS score was defined as the ratio of F50 (clonal expansion) to E x V (chaos), calculated using BLOSUM62-based TCRdist between CDR3 peptides within each V-J. Welch's t-statistics and random forest reduced some 510 V-J features to about 12, which were used in a naive Bayes classifier (R e1071). TCRdb redid the processing of the public reads, applying fastp at Q25 and MiXCR, and retained in-frame beta chains. Every CDR3 protein is listed once, alongside the most common genes and DNA of its rows. The V and J calls shown here were made by TCRdb, not taken from the authors' results. The sample table contains over 500,000 distinct CDR3 sequences; only one count was recorded for 15% to 20% of them. Clones ranked in the top ten supply about 29% of the sample.

CDR1 and CDR2 are drawn from the germline V gene: SGHRS, YFSETQ. The CDR3 spans 14 residues, from the cysteine through the phenylalanine. The DNA shown is the 42-base CDR3, in frame from base 1. The sample holds a few counts of this clonotype. No cognate antigen has been identified for it. The junction shows a germline mismatch at one end, possibly a read error. Moderately to severely active disease, a Clinical Activity Score of at least 3, a NOSPECS grade of at least 4, and a duration under 3 months were present in ophthalmopathy patients. Any patient with an uncontrolled infection, another autoimmune disease, pregnancy or lactation was excluded. Diagnoses were based on clinical symptoms, serum thyroxine and TRAb, thyroid ultrasound and orbital computed tomography. PBMCs were isolated from 7.5 to 10 ml of fresh peripheral blood by Ficoll-Paque density gradient centrifugation. Total RNA was extracted using Trizol reagent, and RNA quality was assessed on an Agilent 2100 Bioanalyzer.

Recombination linked TRBV5-1 to TRBJ2-3; no confident D gene assignment can be made. Sequenced: blood. The receptor was derived from a woman aged 25 to 39 with Graves' ophthalmopathy. The CDR3 region reads CASSFGSVGHTQYF. The nucleotide sequence is TGTGCCAGCAGCTTTGGCAGCGTTGGGCATACGCAGTATTTT. With all but the CDR3 taken from the reference TRBV5-1 and TRBJ2-3 genes, the full variable domain is: KAGVTQTPRYLIKTRGQQVTLSCSPISGHRSVSWYQQTPGQGLQFLFEYFSETQRNKGNFPGRFSGRQFSNSRSEMNVSTLELGDSALYLCASSFGSVGHTQYFGPGTRLTVL.